What follows are 12 T cell receptor beta chains derived from one specimen sequenced in a study of blood T cell repertoires in COVID-19. Sequenced by immunoSEQ multiplex PCR; TCRdb stores in-frame clones only, minus some. The sample lists around 19,000 clones, about four fifths seen once, with roughly 13% in the top ten. The source material was peripheral blood. These receptors were taken from a middle-aged man with active or convalescent COVID-19.

The chain couples TRBV7-2 to TRBJ2-5; 11 bases agree with TRBD2. The trim removed 6 bases at V and 6 bases at J, leaving 6 bases unmatched. Germline CDR1 and CDR2: SGHTA and FQGNSA. CDR3 length: 14 amino acids. CDR3 in DNA: TGTGCCAGCAGTAGCGGGGGGGCCGGGAAGACCCAGTACTTC. This sequence encodes CASSSGGAGKTQYF.

This clone rates as medium-sized. The rearrangement links TRBV29-1 to TRBJ1-2, with 10 bases identical to TRBD1. V lost 7 bases to trimming and J lost 8 bases; unmatched junction nucleotides: 4. There are 11 residues in the CDR3. CDR1 is SQVTM and CDR2 is ANQGSEA in the germline V gene. CDR3 in amino acids: CSGGTGVGYTF. The DNA of the CDR3 is TGCAGCGGCGGGACAGGGGTCGGCTACACCTTC.

The V and J genes are TRBV6-5 and TRBJ1-2; no clear D gene. CDR3 size: 12 residues. From germline, CDR1 is MNHEY and CDR2 SVGAGI. V gave up 8 bases and J gave up 2 bases, with 9 bases separating them. The CDR3 bases are TGTGCCAGCGCAGGAATCAACTATGGCTACACCTTC. This encodes CASAGINYGYTF.

This chain links TRBV7-2 with TRBJ2-2; 11 bases align to TRBD2. V lost 0 bases and J lost 4; bases outside the gene matches: 7. Germline CDR1 reads SGHTA; CDR2 reads FQGNSA. CDR3 length equals 18 residues. CDR3 sequence reads: CASSLAASGGLGTGELFF. The CDR3 region has the DNA TGTGCCAGCAGCTTAGCTGCTAGCGGGGGGCTCGGCACCGGGGAGCTGTTTTTT.

The rearrangement links TRBV7-8 to TRBJ1-3; D perhaps matches TRBD1 (5 bases). Trimming removed 1 base at V and 4 bases at J, with 11 bases between. The CDR3 totals 15 residues. Germline lookup yields CDR1 SGHVS and CDR2 FQNEAQ. CDR3: CASSLGSGLGNTIYF. In DNA, the CDR3 is TGTGCCAGCAGCTTAGGGTCAGGGTTGGGAAACACCATATATTTT.

V and J are TRBV7-9 and TRBJ1-2, with 8 nucleotides matching TRBD1. From germline, CDR1 is SEHNR and CDR2 FQNEAQ (reference sequence). This CDR3 region has 15 residues. The junction had 11 bases not matched to a gene; V was cut back by 5 bases and J by 6 bases. The chain's CDR3 is CASSPLTGAADGYTF. The CDR3 DNA reads TGTGCCAGCAGCCCCTTGACAGGGGCGGCTGATGGCTACACCTTC.

The chain employs TRBV28 and TRBJ2-7; D not certain. The CDR3 loop spans 13 amino acids. Germline assignment: CDR1 MDHEN and CDR2 SYDVKM. Trimming pared 3 bases from V and 2 bases from J, leaving 8 bases between. CDR3 amino acids: CASSFQSAYEQYF. CDR3 coding DNA: TGTGCCAGCAGTTTCCAGTCTGCCTACGAGCAGTACTTC.

The chain employs TRBV9 and TRBJ1-2; tentative D call: TRBD1 (5 bases). The CDR3 covers 14 residues. Trimming removed 5 bases at V and 6 bases at J, with 17 bases between. The germline gives CDR1 SGDLS, CDR2 YYNGEE. CDR3 in amino acids: CASRRMGGGDGYTF. DNA for the CDR3: TGTGCCAGCAGAAGAATGGGGGGAGGAGATGGCTACACCTTC. The full variable domain, with the rest looked up from reference TRBV9 and TRBJ1-2, is DSGVTQTPKHLITATGQRVTLRCSPRSGDLSVYWYQQSLDQGLQFLIQYYNGEERAKGNILERFSAQQFPDLHSELNLSSLELGDSALYFCASRRMGGGDGYTFGSGTRLTVV.

This chain uses TRBV5-1 with TRBJ2-2; TRBD1 might be the D (5 bases). CDR1 is SGHRS, CDR2 YFSETQ, per germline. Trimming shortened V by 2 bases and J by 0 bases, and 11 bases separated the two germline ends. The CDR3 has 16 amino acids. In DNA, the CDR3 is TGCGCCAGCAGCTTCCGACAGATAGCGAACACCGGGGAGCTGTTTTTT. Translated, it gives CASSFRQIANTGELFF.

The rearrangement links TRBV10-3 to TRBJ1-2; 7 bases match TRBD1. Trimming removed 2 bases from V and 3 bases from J; junction bases left unmatched: 6. The germline CDR1 and CDR2 sequences are ENHRY and SYGVKD. The CDR3 is made up of 15 amino acids. CDR3 sequence: CAISEVGGGYYGYTF. CDR3 nucleotides: TGTGCCATCAGTGAGGTAGGGGGCGGTTACTATGGCTACACCTTC.

The rearrangement joins TRBV10-3 to TRBJ2-7; TRBD1 matches at 8 bases. CDR3 length: 15 amino acids. V shed 6 bases and J 0 bases; nucleotides not matched to a gene: 7. CDR1 is ENHRY, CDR2 SYGVKD, per germline. CDR3 residues: CAIRGATGGSYEQYF. CDR3 bases: TGTGCCATCAGGGGCGCTACAGGGGGCTCCTACGAGCAGTACTTC.

This chain uses TRBV2 with TRBJ2-1; D is possibly TRBD1 (6 bases). From germline, CDR1 is SNHLY and CDR2 FYNNEI. V lost 6 bases, J lost 0 bases, and 12 bases lay in between. This CDR3 comprises 15 residues. This CDR3 is CASSGQSGSYNEQFF. CDR3 in DNA: TGTGCCAGCAGCGGACAGTCAGGCTCCTACAATGAGCAGTTCTTC.